The clone carrying this T cell receptor (beta chain) was detected a few times. As yet, its antigen is unknown. Treatment here: roughly 10-day PBMC culture with coronavirus spike peptide pools or control peptides (ViraFEST assay). The Oncomine TCR Beta short-read assay was applied to DNA of cultured CD4+ T cells. TCRdb redid the calling of the PCR reads with MiXCR, one entry per CDR3 protein. The table lists 20,000 to 25,000 distinct CDR3 sequences, about 30% of them singletons. This sample was taken from a study of vaccination and CD4 T cells after COVID-19. This CDR3 spans 16 amino acids. V was clipped by 4 bases and J by 3 bases; unmatched bases: 3. Germline-derived CDR1 and CDR2 are LGHNA and YNFKEQ.

The sample taken for sequencing was cultured CD4+ T cells from blood. The rearrangement links TRBV4-2 to TRBJ2-5; 15 bases are shared with TRBD2. This TCR came from a human donor with COVID-19. CDR3 coding DNA: TGTGCCAGCAGCCCGTGGACTAGCGGGGGGGAAGAGACCCAGTACTTC. It codes for CASSPWTSGGEETQYF.